This T cell receptor beta chain was captured by sequencing in a study of blood T cell repertoires in COVID-19. Study context: Donors in the United States, Italy and Spain gave samples during acute or convalescent COVID-19. The analysed material was cDNA or gDNA that came from T cells, B-cell-depleted T cells, or PBMCs.

Authors' analysis steps: How many nucleated cells were present was estimated from reference gene primer amplification. Profiling relied on immunoSEQ multiplex PCR, and the TCRdb table lists in-frame clones only, not all of them. Clone size and V and J calls were adopted from that table, with D and trimming inferred from the DNA. The sample consists of more than 200,000 clones, about nine tenths of them appearing once. V shed 3 bases and J shed 9 bases, with 9 bases lying between them. Per germline, CDR1 SGHAT and CDR2 FQNNGV. This CDR3 spans 13 amino acids. The sample taken for sequencing was peripheral blood. The TCR sequence derives from a man between 65 and 85 years old with acute or convalescent COVID-19. The chain carries TRBV11-2 and TRBJ1-6; D is ambiguous. The DNA of the CDR3 is TGTGCCAGCAGCTTTGGGAGGTTTTCACCCCTCCACTTT. Protein sequence: CASSFGRFSPLHF.